This record concerns one T cell receptor (beta chain) sequence. The entry originates in a study of control samples from healthy donors and cancer patients. The V segment lost 4 bases and the J segment 5 bases; nucleotides outside the gene matches: 8. CDR1 SGHKS and CDR2 YYEKEE come from the germline V gene (reference sequence). The CDR3 has 15 residues. Assay used: immunoSEQ multiplex PCR; TCRdb lists only in-frame clones, some missing. The repertoire includes around 130,000 clones, 80% to 90% of them detected once, and under 40% sits in the top ten. The J gene is TRBJ1-3, the V gene TRBV5-5; 8 bases are a match to TRBD1. The source is a man in his forties or fifties in good health. The source material was blood. CDR3 bases: TGTGCCAGCAGCGCGGACAGGGAAAGAAGAAACACCATATATTTT. As protein: CASSADRERRNTIYF.